The 4 T cell receptor beta chains listed next were all sequenced from one sample in a study of regulatory T cells in long-lasting Graves disease. Time point noted: newly diagnosed GD, antithyroid drugs for less than 3 months. The TCR library used RNA extracted from PBMCs. To make TCR beta libraries, researchers used iRepertoire HTBI primers and Arm-PCR of CDR3 regions. TCRdb re-analysed the multiplex PCR reads in MiXCR, keeping a single row per CDR3 protein. Of approximately 390,000 distinct CDR3 sequences in the sample, 15% to 20% are singletons; the top ten hold 20%. The sample was also linked to a second study, of T cells in Graves' hyperthyroidism and ophthalmopathy.

Here the sequenced sample was peripheral blood mononuclear cells (PBMCs), taken at new diagnosis, from a patient treated with antithyroid drugs. The receptors stem from a woman between 18 and 30 years old with Graves disease.

This clonotype was observed many times. The rearrangement uses TRBV12-3 or TRBV12-4 and TRBJ2-7; TRBD2 is a possible D gene (5 bases). The CDR3 is 16 amino acids. V lost 7 bases and J 5 bases, leaving 24 bases between the germline ends. CDR3 DNA: TGTGCCAGCACTCCCCGGCCGTCGGGGAAGGCGAACGAGCAGTACTTC. Translation gives CASTPRPSGKANEQYF.

This clonotype was seen many times. The V gene is TRBV18, the J gene TRBJ1-1; D gene ambiguous. Trimming took 8 bases from V and 5 from J, leaving 15 bases between them. Germline CDR1 KGHSH, CDR2 LQKENI. CDR3 length equals 13 residues. CDR3 region: CASSLSLDTEAFF. The CDR3 DNA follows: TGTGCCAGCAGCTTAAGTTTGGATACTGAAGCTTTCTTT.

The table lists this clonotype with many counts. This rearrangement joins TRBV5-1 to TRBJ1-2; 8 positions agree with TRBD1. The CDR3 totals 13 residues. The V gene's germline CDR1 is SGHRS and CDR2 YFSETQ. The junction had 6 bases not matched to a gene; V was cut back by 5 bases and J by 6 bases. Here the CDR3 reads CASREGQVDGYTF. The CDR3 nucleotides read TGCGCCAGCAGGGAGGGACAGGTAGATGGCTACACCTTC.

Ten or more counts support this clonotype. This chain uses TRBV6-4 with TRBJ2-1, with D possibly being TRBD2 (6 bases). V lost 6 bases and J lost 6, with 18 bases in between. CDR1 is MRHNA, CDR2 SNTAGT, per germline. This CDR3 region has 15 residues. CDR3 DNA: TGTGCCAGCAGCCGAAAGGCGGGATCGGGCAATGAGCAGTTCTTC. Its protein is CASSRKAGSGNEQFF.